The 7 T cell receptor beta chains below all came from one sample that was sequenced in a study of blood T cell repertoires in COVID-19 (dated by TCRdb to about 2020). Library method: the immunoSEQ multiplex PCR assay. The table was pulled from immuneACCESS by TCRdb, which kept in-frame rearrangements only. Such tables lose some clones; where checked, under half of the loss comes from unresolved V genes, and the rest has no known cause. The sample table lists roughly 220,000 clones, around four fifths of them with a count of one. Roughly 15% of the sample belongs to the ten largest clones. Sample: PBMCs or T cells enriched from blood (not recorded which). The receptors were sampled from a man aged 40-55 years who had recovered from COVID-19.

The rearrangement uses TRBV9 and TRBJ1-1, with TRBD1 as a possible D gene (6 bases). The CDR3 sequence is 14 residues long. Trimming stripped 2 bases from V and 3 bases from J, with 11 bases between. Germline CDR1 SGDLS, CDR2 YYNGEE. The CDR3: CASSVQGMDTEAFF. The DNA of the CDR3 is TGTGCCAGCAGCGTCCAGGGGATGGACACTGAAGCTTTCTTT.

V gene TRBV5-6 combines with J gene TRBJ1-2; D not certain. From germline, CDR1 is SGHDT and CDR2 YYEEEE. The germline V and J ends were trimmed by 4 bases and 0 bases, with 13 bases remaining between them. CDR3 length: 15 residues. The CDR3, as DNA: TGTGCCAGCAGCCCCCTAGAATCCTCTAACTATGGCTACACCTTC. Protein: CASSPLESSNYGYTF.

This chain links TRBV5-1 with TRBJ2-3, with no clear D. The CDR3 contains 14 residues. Germline CDR1 and CDR2: SGHRS and YFSETQ. Trimming took 3 bases from V and 6 from J, leaving 14 bases between them. CDR3 sequence (DNA): TGCGCCAGCAGCTCGTGGAGCTCGCCGGATACGCAGTATTTT. It is translated as CASSSWSSPDTQYF.

The rearrangement uses TRBV3-1 (or the pseudogene TRBV3-2) and TRBJ1-1; D is uncertain. The length of the CDR3 is 18 residues. V dropped 1 base and J dropped 1 base, with 19 bases sitting between them. Germline loops: CDR1 LGHDT, CDR2 YNNKEL (reference sequence). DNA for the CDR3: TGTGCCAGCAGCCAAGTAATTGTTACAGAAAAAGCGAACACTGAAGCTTTCTTT. It codes for CASSQVIVTEKANTEAFF.

The gene calls are TRBV6-6 and TRBJ2-7; TRBD1 matches at 7 bases. The junction had 4 bases not matched to a gene; V was cut back by 0 bases and J by 2 bases. This CDR3 comprises 15 residues. From germline, CDR1 is MNHNY and CDR2 SVGAGI (reference sequence). CDR3 loop: CASSYSGQGAYEQYF. In nucleotides, the CDR3 is TGTGCCAGCAGTTACTCGGGTCAGGGGGCCTACGAGCAGTACTTC.

The chain couples TRBV7-2 to TRBJ2-5; TRBD1 aligns across 8 bases. The CDR3 contains 18 residues. Germline trimming cut 2 bases from V and 0 bases from J; bases unmatched to any gene: 11. The germline gives CDR1 SGHTA, CDR2 FQGNSA. CDR3 sequence (DNA): TGTGCCAGCAGCTTAAGATGGGTGACAGGGGCGTACCAAGAGACCCAGTACTTC. It is translated as CASSLRWVTGAYQETQYF.

This clone appeared many times. The J gene is TRBJ2-7, the V gene TRBV7-6, with 7 bases identical to TRBD1. The junction had 7 bases not matched to a gene; V was cut back by 5 bases and J by 6 bases. This CDR3 is 13 amino acids long. Germline CDR1 SGHVS, CDR2 FNYEAQ. CDR3 nucleotide sequence: TGTGCCAGCAGCGCAGTACAGGGGAGCGAGCAGTACTTC. Its translation: CASSAVQGSEQYF.